One sample yielded the 11 T cell receptor beta chains listed below, sequenced in a study of blood T cell repertoires in COVID-19. The assay was immunoSEQ multiplex PCR, and TCRdb's table has in-frame clones only and misses some. This sample has 30,000 or so clones, with around 89% found just once. What was sequenced was peripheral blood. These receptors were taken from a man older than 75 with acute or convalescent COVID-19.

This chain links TRBV11-2 with TRBJ1-1; 9 bases agree with TRBD1. CDR3 length equals 15 residues. V was clipped by 4 bases and J by 0 bases; unmatched bases: 3. The germline CDR1 and CDR2 sequences are SGHAT and FQNNGV. CDR3 bases: TGTGCCAGCAGCTCGGGACAGGGATTGAACACTGAAGCTTTCTTT. It yields the protein CASSSGQGLNTEAFF.

The chain uses TRBV6-5 and TRBJ2-1; perhaps TRBD1 as D (5 bases). Germline V CDR1 and CDR2: MNHEY, SVGAGI. V was clipped by 1 base and J by 7 bases, with 8 bases between them. This CDR3 has 13 residues. Written as DNA, the CDR3 is TGTGCCAGCAGTTACTTGCAGGGTAATGAGCAGTTCTTC. As protein: CASSYLQGNEQFF.

This clone is judged medium-sized (0.01 to 0.1%). The chain links TRBV13 to TRBJ2-7, with 8 bases aligning to TRBD1. The germline CDR1 and CDR2 sequences are PRHDT and FYEKMQ (reference sequence). The CDR3 is made up of 15 amino acids. V was pared by 2 bases and J by 1 base, with 4 bases of the junction left unmatched. Written as DNA, the CDR3 is TGTGCCAGCAGCTTAACCGGGACAGGATCCTACGAGCAGTACTTC. Translated, it gives CASSLTGTGSYEQYF. The entire variable domain, with the rest obtained from reference TRBV13 and TRBJ2-7, is as follows: AAGVIQSPRHLIKEKRETATLKCYPIPRHDTVYWYQQGPGQDPQFLISFYEKMQSDKGSIPDRFSAQQFSDYHSELNMSSLELGDSALYFCASSLTGTGSYEQYFGPGTRLTVT.

The rearrangement links TRBV7-9 to TRBJ1-2; maybe TRBD1 (5 bases). V shed 2 bases and J shed 5 bases, with 9 bases lying between them. Germline assignment: CDR1 SEHNR and CDR2 FQNEAQ (reference sequence). This CDR3 contains 13 residues. The DNA of the CDR3 is TGTGCCAGCAGCTTAAATGACAGATATGGCTACACCTTC. This gives the protein CASSLNDRYGYTF.

The chain couples TRBV5-8 to TRBJ2-3; the D gene is possibly TRBD1 (6 bases). The CDR3 spans 13 residues. Looked up from germline, CDR1 is SGHTS and CDR2 is YDEGEE. V lost 2 bases and J 3 bases, leaving 7 bases between the germline ends. CDR3: CASSFQGTDTQYF. The CDR3 nucleotides read TGTGCCAGCAGCTTCCAGGGGACAGATACGCAGTATTTT. Based on the CDR3 plus reference TRBV5-8 and TRBJ2-3, the full variable domain is EAGVTQSPTHLIKTRGQQATLRCSPISGHTSVYWYQQALGLGLQFLLWYDEGEERNRGNFPPRFSGRQFPNYSSELNVNALELEDSALYLCASSFQGTDTQYFGPGTRLTVL.

The chain uses TRBV7-2 and TRBJ1-5; D gene uncertain. Deletions cut 6 bases from V and 2 bases from J, with 11 bases between. Germline loops: CDR1 SGHTA, CDR2 FQGNSA. This CDR3 region has 14 residues. CDR3 nucleotides: TGTGCCAGCAGTACAGTGTTTGGCAATCAGCCCCAGCATTTT. This gives the protein CASSTVFGNQPQHF.

V is TRBV6-1 and J is TRBJ2-3, with a tentative D call TRBD1 (6 bases). V dropped 3 bases and J dropped 1 base, with 11 bases sitting between them. The CDR3 contains 15 residues. Per the germline V gene, CDR1 is MNHNS and CDR2 is SASEGT. CDR3 residues: CASSDYRDGTDTQYF. The CDR3 DNA sequence: TGTGCCAGCAGTGATTACAGGGACGGCACAGATACGCAGTATTTT.

The CDR3 sequence: CASSPPGGSTGANVLTF. CDR3 nucleotide sequence: TGCGCCAGCAGCCCCCCAGGGGGTAGTACCGGGGCCAACGTCCTGACTTTC. This chain joins TRBV5-1 and TRBJ2-6; 7 bases match TRBD1. The CDR3 runs 17 residues. CDR1 is SGHRS, CDR2 YFSETQ, per germline. The V and J ends lost 4 bases and 4 bases, in that order; junction bases with no gene match: 11.

The chain recombines TRBV5-1 with TRBJ2-3, with 7 bases identical to TRBD2. V dropped 2 bases and J dropped 0; count of bases not matched to a gene: 3. This CDR3 spans 15 amino acids. The germline CDR1 and CDR2 sequences are SGHRS and YFSETQ. This CDR3 is CASSFGGTSTDTQYF. CDR3 nucleotide sequence: TGCGCCAGCAGCTTCGGGGGGACTAGCACAGATACGCAGTATTTT.

The rearrangement uses TRBV13 and TRBJ1-2; TRBD1 matches 7 bases. Germline CDR1 PRHDT, CDR2 FYEKMQ (reference sequence). The CDR3 is 14 residues long. V gave up 3 bases and J gave up 6 bases; unmatched junction bases: 7. This CDR3 is CASSLARGLDGYTF. The CDR3 DNA reads as TGTGCCAGCAGCTTGGCCAGGGGGTTAGATGGCTACACCTTC.

This sequence joins TRBV28 and TRBJ1-2, with D possibly matching TRBD1 (5 bases). This CDR3 contains 14 residues. The germline V gene has CDR1 MDHEN and CDR2 SYDVKM. V lost 6 bases and J lost 2, with 13 bases in between. The CDR3 protein is CASSLGQGNYGYTF. In DNA form, the CDR3 reads TGTGCCAGCAGCTTGGGCCAGGGAAACTATGGCTACACCTTC.